These T cell receptor beta chains were read from a single sample in a study of blood T cell repertoires in COVID-19. Here immunoSEQ multiplex PCR was the method, and the copy in TCRdb shows in-frame clones only, minus some. The sample carries some 190,000 clones, around 84% recorded once. The material sequenced was peripheral blood. These receptors came from a human donor in a cohort sampled during active COVID-19. Each CDR3 is given with its conserved first and last residue. Each record gives: V gene, J gene, CDR3 protein.

>TRBV27|TRBJ1-6
CASSFYRGNSPLHF
>TRBV6-6|TRBJ2-4
CASRPTTDAAAKNIQYF
>TRBV12-3/TRBV12-4|TRBJ2-7
CASSQSRGEQYF
>TRBV7-8|TRBJ2-5
CASSLMGRTKETQYF
>TRBV29-1|TRBJ2-5
CSVGHRGQETQYF
>TRBV6-5|TRBJ1-2
CASSLLQVPYGYTF
>TRBV3-1/TRBV3-2|TRBJ1-3
CASSQDLGAAGNTIYF
>TRBV30|TRBJ2-2
CAWNLWRAHTGELFF
>TRBV5-1|TRBJ2-4
CASSLVPAESGNIQYF
>TRBV27|TRBJ2-2
CASSLAGGTTGELFF
>TRBV6-5|TRBJ2-3
CAGQLADTQYF
>TRBV10-1|TRBJ1-2
CASSEYTGDSYYGYTF
>TRBV2|TRBJ2-7
CASSDYAGFYEQYF
>TRBV6-6|TRBJ2-7
CASSTRVNEQYF
>TRBV9|TRBJ1-3
CASSVFPGALSGNTIYF
>TRBV5-8|TRBJ2-6
CASSHGQAGANVLTF
>TRBV2|TRBJ2-7
CASLRDRSSYEQYF
>TRBV5-1|TRBJ1-4
CASSPGQGGGEKLFF
>TRBV28|TRBJ2-5
CASSLIHSGKKETQYF
>TRBV5-1|TRBJ2-7
CASSLRQGSYEQYF
>TRBV6-6|TRBJ2-1
CASSYSVGGRSNEQFF
>TRBV19|TRBJ1-2
CASSISPAGGRLGYTF
>TRBV7-2|TRBJ1-2
CASSFGQGGYTF
>TRBV2|TRBJ2-3
CASSRLENTQYF
>TRBV7-2|TRBJ2-7
CASRGSGGGYEQYF
>TRBV5-4|TRBJ2-7
CASSLAGQASYEQYF
>TRBV2|TRBJ2-2
CASRGLAGTGELFF
>TRBV6-5|TRBJ2-1
CASSNTRGYEQFF
>TRBV3-1/TRBV3-2|TRBJ1-3
CASSLTVRNTIYF
>TRBV19|TRBJ1-1
CASHRGSNTEAFF
>TRBV19|TRBJ2-2
CASSNRYRAGLAGSRTGELFF
>TRBV30|TRBJ2-5
CATGQQETQYF
>TRBV28|TRBJ2-3
CASLTSGTDTQYF
>TRBV30|TRBJ2-3
CAGSGAHTDTQYF
>TRBV28|TRBJ1-6
CASSRGQDKAPLHF
>TRBV27|TRBJ2-7
CASSSRLDSAYEQYF
>TRBV19|TRBJ1-2
CASSWDRGFRGYTF
>TRBV28|TRBJ1-5
CASSSSSGLGHF
>TRBV6-4|TRBJ1-2
CASSQPGESGYTF
>TRBV5-1|TRBJ1-1
CASSLARLGTEAFF